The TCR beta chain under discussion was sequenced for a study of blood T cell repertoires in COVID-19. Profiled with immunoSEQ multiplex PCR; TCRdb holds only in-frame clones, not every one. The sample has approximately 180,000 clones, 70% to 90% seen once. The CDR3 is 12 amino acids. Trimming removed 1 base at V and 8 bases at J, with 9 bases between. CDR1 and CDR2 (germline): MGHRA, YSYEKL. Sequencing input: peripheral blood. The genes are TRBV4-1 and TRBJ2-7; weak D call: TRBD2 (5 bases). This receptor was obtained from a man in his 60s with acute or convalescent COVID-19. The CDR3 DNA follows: TGCGCCAGCAGCCAAGGGAGGAGTCAGCAGTACTTC. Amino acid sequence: CASSQGRSQQYF.